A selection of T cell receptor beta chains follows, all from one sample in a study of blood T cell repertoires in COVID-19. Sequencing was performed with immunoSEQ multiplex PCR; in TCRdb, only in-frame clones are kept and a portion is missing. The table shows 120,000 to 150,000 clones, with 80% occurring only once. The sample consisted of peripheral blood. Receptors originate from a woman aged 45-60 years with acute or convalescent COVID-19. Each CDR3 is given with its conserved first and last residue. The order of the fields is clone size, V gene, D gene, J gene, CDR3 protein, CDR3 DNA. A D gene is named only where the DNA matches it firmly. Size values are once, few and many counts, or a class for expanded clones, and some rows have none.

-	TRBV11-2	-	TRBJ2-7	CASSLVSGSRQTYEQYF	TGTGCCAGCAGCTTAGTTTCGGGTTCTAGGCAAACCTACGAGCAGTACTTC
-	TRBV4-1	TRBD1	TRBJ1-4	CASSLMDRAEKLFF	TGCGCCAGCAGCCTTATGGACAGGGCTGAAAAACTGTTTTTT
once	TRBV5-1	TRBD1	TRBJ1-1	CASSLQGEDTEAFF	TGCGCCAGCAGCCTACAGGGGGAGGACACTGAAGCTTTCTTT
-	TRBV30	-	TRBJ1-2	CAWREGGGYGYTF	TGTGCCTGGAGAGAAGGCGGCGGCTATGGCTACACCTTC
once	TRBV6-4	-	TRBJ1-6	CASSDPRARDNSPLHF	TGTGCCAGCAGTGACCCCCGGGCCAGGGATAATTCACCCCTCCACTTT
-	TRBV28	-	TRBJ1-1	CASAGGRPEAFF	TGTGCCAGCGCCGGGGGAAGACCTGAAGCTTTCTTT
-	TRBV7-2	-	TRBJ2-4	CASSSNKNIQYF	TGTGCCAGCAGCTCTAACAAAAACATTCAGTACTTC
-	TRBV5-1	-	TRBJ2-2	CASNPSEDYTGELFF	TGCGCCAGCAACCCGTCCGAAGACTACACCGGGGAGCTGTTTTTT
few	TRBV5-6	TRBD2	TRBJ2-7	CASSRGPQVGGAYEQYF	TGTGCCAGCAGCCGGGGCCCTCAGGTTGGGGGGGCCTACGAGCAGTACTTC
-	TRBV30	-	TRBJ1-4	CAGGGRDEKLFF	TGTGCCGGCGGCGGGAGGGATGAAAAACTGTTTTTT
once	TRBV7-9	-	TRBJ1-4	CASSSGNEKLFF	TGTGCCAGCAGCTCCGGGAATGAAAAACTGTTTTTT
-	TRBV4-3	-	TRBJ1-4	CASSQVRVAFQKLFF	TGCGCCAGCAGCCAAGTCAGGGTAGCTTTTCAGAAACTGTTTTTT
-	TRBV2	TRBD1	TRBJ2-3	CASSGQGGDTQYF	TGTGCCAGCAGCGGACAGGGGGGAGATACGCAGTATTTT
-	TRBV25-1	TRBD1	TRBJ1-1	CASSQGVHTEAFF	TGTGCCAGCAGCCAGGGGGTACACACTGAAGCTTTCTTT
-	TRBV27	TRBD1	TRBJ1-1	CASSLDRVANTEAFF	TGTGCCAGCAGTTTGGACAGGGTGGCGAACACTGAAGCTTTCTTT
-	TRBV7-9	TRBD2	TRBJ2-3	CASVPPSGDTQYF	TGTGCCAGCGTGCCACCTAGCGGGGATACGCAGTATTTT
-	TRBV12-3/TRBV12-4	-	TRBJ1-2	CASSPRSYGYTF	TGTGCCAGCAGTCCCCGGTCCTATGGCTACACCTTC
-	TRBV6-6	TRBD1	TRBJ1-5	CASSYQQGANQPQHF	TGTGCCAGCAGTTACCAACAGGGGGCAAACCAGCCCCAGCATTTT
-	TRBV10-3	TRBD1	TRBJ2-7	CAISESRQGSKSYEQYF	TGTGCCATCAGTGAGTCGCGACAGGGGTCGAAATCCTACGAGCAGTACTTC
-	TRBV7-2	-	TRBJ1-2	CASSLYEAGVHGYTF	TGTGCCAGCAGCTTATACGAGGCAGGGGTACATGGCTACACCTTC
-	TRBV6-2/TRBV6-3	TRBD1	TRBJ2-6	CASSYGQGSSGANVLTF	TGTGCCAGCAGTTACGGACAGGGGAGCTCTGGGGCCAACGTCCTGACTTTC
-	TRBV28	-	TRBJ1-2	CASSSPGGVGDGYTF	TGTGCCAGCAGTTCACCCGGCGGGGTAGGGGATGGCTACACCTTC
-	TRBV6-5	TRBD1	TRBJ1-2	CATVPGQARGYGYTF	TGTGCCACCGTCCCGGGACAGGCCCGGGGCTATGGCTACACCTTC
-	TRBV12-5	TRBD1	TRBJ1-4	CASGIKGAINEKLFF	TGTGCTAGTGGAATAAAGGGGGCAATCAATGAAAAACTGTTTTTT
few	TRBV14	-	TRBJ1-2	CASSQDHGQYYGYTF	TGTGCCAGCAGCCAAGACCACGGACAGTACTATGGCTACACCTTC
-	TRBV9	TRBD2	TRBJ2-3	CASSDTSGGAFADTQYF	TGTGCCAGCAGCGATACTAGCGGGGGGGCCTTCGCAGATACGCAGTATTTT
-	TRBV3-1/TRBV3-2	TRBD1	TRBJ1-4	CASSQARDRGINEKLFF	TGTGCCAGCAGCCAAGCTAGAGACAGGGGGATCAATGAAAAACTGTTTTTT
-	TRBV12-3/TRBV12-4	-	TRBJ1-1	CASSLMGGAEAFF	TGTGCCAGCAGTTTAATGGGGGGGGCTGAAGCTTTCTTT
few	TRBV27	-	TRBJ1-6	CASSLSSRGDFNSPLHF	TGTGCCAGCAGTTTATCGAGCAGGGGCGATTTTAATTCACCCCTCCACTTT
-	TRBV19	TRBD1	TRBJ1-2	CASSPPRDRDYYGYTF	TGTGCCAGTAGTCCGCCTCGGGACAGAGATTACTATGGCTACACCTTC
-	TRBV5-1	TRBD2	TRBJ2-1	CASSSPSGGSNWIDEQFF	TGCGCCAGCAGCTCCCCTAGCGGGGGCTCGAATTGGATAGATGAGCAGTTCTTC
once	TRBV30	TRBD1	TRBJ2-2	CARRPGQGIGELFF	TGTGCCCGAAGACCGGGACAGGGGATCGGGGAGCTGTTTTTT
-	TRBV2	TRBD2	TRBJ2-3	CARNSGGSSTDTQYF	TGTGCCAGAAATAGCGGGGGCTCTAGTACAGATACGCAGTATTTT
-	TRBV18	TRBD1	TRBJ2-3	CASSLNSQGRDTQYF	TGTGCCAGCTCCCTTAATTCACAGGGGCGGGATACGCAGTATTTT
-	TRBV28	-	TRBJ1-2	CASSFVVDYGYTF	TGTGCCAGCAGTTTCGTCGTCGACTATGGCTACACCTTC
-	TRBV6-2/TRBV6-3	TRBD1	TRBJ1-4	CASSSGTGDEKLFF	TGTGCCAGCAGTTCCGGGACAGGGGATGAAAAACTGTTTTTT
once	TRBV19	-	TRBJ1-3	CASSIPRGGFLSGNTIYF	TGTGCCAGTAGTATTCCACGTGGCGGGTTTCTCTCTGGAAACACCATATATTTT
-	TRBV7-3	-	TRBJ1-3	CASSSRTGTSGNTIYF	TGTGCCAGCAGTTCCCGGACGGGAACCTCTGGAAACACCATATATTTT
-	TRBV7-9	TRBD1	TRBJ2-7	CASSFGQAAYEQYF	TGTGCCAGCAGCTTCGGACAGGCCGCCTACGAGCAGTACTTC
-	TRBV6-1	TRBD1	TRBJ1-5	CASSGTGGSQRNQPQHF	TGTGCCAGCAGTGGGACAGGGGGCTCTCAACGCAATCAGCCCCAGCATTTT
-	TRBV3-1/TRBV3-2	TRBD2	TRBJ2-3	CASSPPGLAGQYF	TGTGCCAGCAGCCCGCCGGGACTAGCGGGGCAGTATTTT
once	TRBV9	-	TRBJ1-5	CASSVGAGINQPQHF	TGTGCCAGCAGCGTAGGGGCCGGGATCAATCAGCCCCAGCATTTT
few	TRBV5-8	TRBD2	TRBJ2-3	CASSLEGLAALEDTQYF	TGTGCCAGCAGCTTGGAAGGACTAGCGGCCCTGGAAGATACGCAGTATTTT
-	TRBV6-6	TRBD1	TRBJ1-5	CASRTTGDQPQHF	TGTGCCAGCAGAACTACAGGGGATCAGCCCCAGCATTTT
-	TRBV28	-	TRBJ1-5	CASRVQGSQPQHF	TGTGCCAGCAGAGTACAGGGATCTCAGCCCCAGCATTTT
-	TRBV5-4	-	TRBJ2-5	CASSLGSVVPHQETQYF	TGTGCCAGCAGCTTGGGCTCAGTTGTTCCCCACCAAGAGACCCAGTACTTC
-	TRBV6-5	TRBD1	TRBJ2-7	CASTFYRDSTYEQYF	TGTGCCAGCACTTTCTACCGGGACAGTACCTACGAGCAGTACTTC
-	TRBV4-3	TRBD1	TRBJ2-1	CASSQDWTGTFNEQFF	TGCGCCAGCAGCCAAGATTGGACAGGGACCTTCAATGAGCAGTTCTTC
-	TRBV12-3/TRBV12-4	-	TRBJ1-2	CASSHQLGVGYTF	TGTGCCAGCAGTCACCAACTGGGCGTGGGCTACACCTTC
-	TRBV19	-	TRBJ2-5	CASKGGVQETQYF	TGTGCCAGTAAAGGGGGGGTGCAAGAGACCCAGTACTTC
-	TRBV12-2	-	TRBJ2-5	CASRLGEANTSGKETQYF	TGTGCAAGTCGCTTAGGTGAGGCAAACACTAGCGGCAAAGAGACCCAGTACTTC
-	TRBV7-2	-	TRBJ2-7	CASSPPVNSYEQYF	TGTGCCAGCAGCCCCCCGGTCAACTCCTACGAGCAGTACTTC
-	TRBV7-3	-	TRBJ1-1	CASSYRGYTEAFF	TGTGCCAGCAGCTACCGGGGGTACACTGAAGCTTTCTTT
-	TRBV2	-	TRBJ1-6	CASSEIGVGANSPLHF	TGTGCCAGCAGTGAAATAGGGGTAGGGGCCAATTCACCCCTCCACTTT